This T cell receptor beta chain was observed in a study of blood T cell repertoires in COVID-19. Study-level information: Material from acute and convalescent COVID-19 was sourced from the United States, Italy and Spain.

Ages ranged from about 18 to 100 years, with residence in about two dozen US areas. The study recruited exposed participants who had met a COVID-19 case within 2 weeks before entry. With 0 bases removed from V and 8 bases from J, the gap between germline ends came to 14 bases. The CDR3 extends over 14 amino acids. Per germline, CDR1 SGDLS and CDR2 YYNGEE. Clones were read by immunoSEQ multiplex PCR, and TCRdb kept only the in-frame ones, dropping some. The profile shows 150,000 or so clones, around 83% of them singletons. The rearrangement links TRBV9 to TRBJ1-2; perhaps TRBD1 as D (5 bases). The TCR sequence derives from a woman in her 50s who had been exposed to COVID-19. Sample: PBMCs or T cells enriched from blood (not recorded which). The CDR3 is CASSVGQGGLGYTF. CDR3 coding DNA: TGTGCCAGCAGCGTAGGTCAGGGCGGATTAGGCTACACCTTC.